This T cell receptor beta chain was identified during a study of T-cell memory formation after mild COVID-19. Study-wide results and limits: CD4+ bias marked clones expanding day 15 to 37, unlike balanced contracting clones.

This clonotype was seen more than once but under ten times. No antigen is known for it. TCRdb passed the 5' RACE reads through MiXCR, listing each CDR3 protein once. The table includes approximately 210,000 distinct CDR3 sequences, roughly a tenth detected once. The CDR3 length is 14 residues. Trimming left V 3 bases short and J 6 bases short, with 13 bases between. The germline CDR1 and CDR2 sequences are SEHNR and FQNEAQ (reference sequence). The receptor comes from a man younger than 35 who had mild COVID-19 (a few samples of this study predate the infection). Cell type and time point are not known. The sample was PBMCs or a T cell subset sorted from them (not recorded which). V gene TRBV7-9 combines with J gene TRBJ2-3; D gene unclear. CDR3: CASSFARTTDTQYF. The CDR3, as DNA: TGTGCCAGCAGCTTTGCTAGAACGACGGATACGCAGTATTTT.